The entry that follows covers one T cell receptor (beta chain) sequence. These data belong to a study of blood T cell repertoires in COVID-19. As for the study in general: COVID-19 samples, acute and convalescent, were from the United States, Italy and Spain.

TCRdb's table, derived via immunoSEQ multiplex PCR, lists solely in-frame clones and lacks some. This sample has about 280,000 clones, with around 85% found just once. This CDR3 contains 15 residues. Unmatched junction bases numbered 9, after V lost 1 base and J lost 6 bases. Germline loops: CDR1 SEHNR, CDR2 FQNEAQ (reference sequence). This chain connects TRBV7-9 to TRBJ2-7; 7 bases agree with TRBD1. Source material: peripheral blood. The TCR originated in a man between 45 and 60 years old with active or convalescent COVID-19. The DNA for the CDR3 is TGTGCCAGCAGCTTAGGCAAGGGGGCCTTCAGCGAGCAGTACTTC. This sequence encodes CASSLGKGAFSEQYF.